The present T cell receptor beta chain was sequenced within a study of blood T cells in healthy people across ages. The overall study: Capturing about one barcoded beta molecule per two T cells was achieved by template switching. Study-wide findings and caveats: The study found more naive CD4+ cells and higher diversity in long-lived than aged donors.

This CDR3 contains 14 residues. In germline, CDR1 is SGHTA, CDR2 FQGNSA. The use of a sample-barcoded 5' primer and a J-beta primer mix characterized a second PCR of roughly 7 to 11 cycles. TCRdb redid the calling of the 5' RACE reads with MiXCR, one entry per CDR3 protein. The sample consists of 650,000 to 950,000 distinct CDR3 sequences, around 45% of them appearing once. In the case of this clonotype: What it binds is unknown. The junction shows a germline mismatch at one end, possibly a read error.

Per sample, a minimum of 6 million PBMCs were isolated. The gene calls are TRBV7-2 and TRBJ2-5; TRBD2 agrees at 7 bases. The material sequenced was blood. The receptor was isolated from a man aged 55 to 69 in good health. The CDR3 loop reads CAGSLAGTQETQYF. The DNA of the CDR3 is TGTGCCGGCAGCTTAGCGGGTACGCAAGAGACCCAGTACTTC. Together with reference TRBV7-2 and TRBJ2-5, the CDR3 gives the full variable domain: GAGVSQSPSNKVTEKGKDVELRCDPISGHTALYWYRQSLGQGLEFLIYFQGNSAPDKSGLPSDRFSAERTGGSVSTLTIQRTQQEDSAVYLCAGSLAGTQETQYFGPGTRLLVL.